The sample holds a few counts of the clone carrying this TCR beta chain. MiXCR, applied by TCRdb to the 5' RACE reads, yields one record per CDR3 protein. The table includes around 50,000 distinct CDR3 sequences, 28% detected once. Germline lookup yields CDR1 SGHTA and CDR2 FQGNSA. After removal of 4 bases from V and 6 bases from J, the junction contained 8 bases not matched to a gene. The CDR3 runs 14 residues. The sample comprised tumor-infiltrating memory CD4+ T cells sorted from the breast tumor. Subset in this sample: memory CD4+ T cells, CD4+CD45RO+CD25-. The sequence was obtained from a female donor with breast cancer. The chain combines TRBV7-2 with TRBJ2-7; 8 bases match TRBD2. The CDR3: CASSSPGLDREQYF. CDR3 DNA: TGTGCCAGCAGCTCCCCGGGACTAGATCGCGAGCAGTACTTC.